These 21 T cell receptor beta chains were all obtained from the same sample, sequenced in a study of identical twins (dated by TCRdb to the mid-2010s). Library preparation used 5' RACE. The data were produced on an Illumina HiSeq 2000. Through fastp at Q25 and MiXCR, TCRdb rebuilt clones from the public reads, retaining in-frame beta chains. Rows with one shared CDR3 protein collapse into an entry with the most common genes and DNA. This sample has 350,000 to 450,000 distinct CDR3 sequences in its table, and 18% of those were observed once. The biggest ten clones account for about 12% of the sample. The sequenced material came from naive T cells sorted from blood. The sample's cell subset or site label is to be understood as: cells isolated with a human naive T-cell isolation kit. The source of these receptors is a man in his forties or fifties in good health.

V gene TRBV7-9 combines with J gene TRBJ2-7; perhaps D is TRBD1 or TRBD2 (7 bases each). V shed 4 bases and J shed 4 bases, with 20 bases lying between them. CDR1 and CDR2 from the germline V gene are SEHNR and FQNEAQ (reference sequence). This CDR3 region has 16 residues. CDR3 loop: CASSSPAGRGRYEQYF. CDR3 DNA: TGTGCCAGCAGCTCCCCAGCTGGGAGGGGGCGATACGAGCAGTACTTC.

This clonotype has at least ten counts. This chain links TRBV5-6 with TRBJ2-7; tentatively, D is TRBD2 (5 bases). CDR3 size: 13 residues. CDR1 SGHDT and CDR2 YYEEEE come from the germline V gene. With 1 base removed from V and 7 bases from J, the gap between germline ends came to 12 bases. The chain's CDR3 is CASSLYLEREQYF. CDR3 sequence (DNA): TGTGCCAGCAGCTTGTATCTCGAGCGGGAGCAGTACTTC.

The rearrangement links TRBV28 to TRBJ2-1; D is undetermined. Per the germline V gene, CDR1 is MDHEN and CDR2 is SYDVKM. Trimming pared 1 base from V and 0 bases from J, leaving 7 bases between. The CDR3 length is 15 residues. DNA for the CDR3: TGTGCCAGCAGTTTATCACAATTCTCCTACAATGAGCAGTTCTTC. Its translation: CASSLSQFSYNEQFF.

The chain combines TRBV7-2 with TRBJ2-5, with D possibly matching TRBD1 (6 bases). Germline lookup yields CDR1 SGHTA and CDR2 FQGNSA. Trimming left V 5 bases short and J 5 bases short, with 18 bases between. The length of the CDR3 is 15 residues. The CDR3 loop reads CASSPGPGRGETQYF. The CDR3 nucleotides are TGTGCCAGCAGCCCGGGGCCAGGCAGGGGTGAGACCCAGTACTTC.

The chain uses TRBV7-9 and TRBJ2-5; 8 positions agree with TRBD2. V shed 5 bases, J shed 5 bases, and the junction held 4 bases outside the gene matches. Germline assignment: CDR1 SEHNR and CDR2 FQNEAQ (reference sequence). The CDR3 is 13 amino acids. The CDR3 is CASSRTSSETQYF. The DNA for the CDR3 is TGTGCCAGCAGCCGGACTAGCTCTGAGACCCAGTACTTC.

CDR3 in DNA: TGCGCCAGCAGCCAAGAGGGACAGGGGATCTACGAGCAGTACTTC. This codes for CASSQEGQGIYEQYF. The chain links TRBV4-3 to TRBJ2-7; 10 bases are a match to TRBD1. The CDR3 covers 15 residues. Germline loops: CDR1 LGHNA, CDR2 YSLEER. V shed 0 bases and J 3 bases; nucleotides not matched to a gene: 2.

The table lists this clonotype with a few counts. The chain has TRBV5-1 and TRBJ2-1, with TRBD2 identical over 8 bases. Germline V gene lookup returns CDR1 SGHRS and CDR2 YFSETQ. V lost 6 bases, J lost 1 base, and 9 bases stayed unmatched. This CDR3 has 16 amino acids. The CDR3, as DNA: TGCGCCAGCAAGTCCCGGGAGGGCCTATCCTACAATGAGCAGTTCTTC. As protein: CASKSREGLSYNEQFF.

Concerning this clonotype: A much larger clone differs by one base, so this may be a read error. The J gene is TRBJ2-1, the V gene TRBV27; 10 bases match TRBD2. CDR3 length: 15 amino acids. V shed 8 bases, J shed 10 bases, and the junction held 14 bases outside the gene matches. Per the germline V gene, CDR1 is MNHEY and CDR2 is SMNVEV (reference sequence). CDR3 in amino acids: CASALLAGRLVEQFF. CDR3 sequence (DNA): TGTGCCAGCGCCCTACTAGCGGGGAGGCTCGTGGAGCAGTTCTTC.

The rearrangement uses TRBV19 and TRBJ1-3, with 7 nucleotides matching TRBD1. The germline V gene has CDR1 LNHDA and CDR2 SQIVND (reference sequence). The CDR3 runs to 15 residues. Trimming cost V 8 bases and J 3 bases; bases outside gene matches: 10. In DNA form, the CDR3 reads TGTGCCAGTTCCGTATCAGACAGGGTTGGAAACACCATATATTTT. It translates to CASSVSDRVGNTIYF.

A word on this clonotype: A read error may produce the germline difference seen at one junction end. This chain uses TRBV10-3 with TRBJ2-7; 8 nucleotides align to TRBD2. Germline values: CDR1 ENHRY, CDR2 SYGVKD. The CDR3 sequence is 14 residues long. The CDR3 DNA reads TGTGCCATCAGTGATGGAAACGGGGGGGCCTATGCTGACTTC. Protein product: CAISDGNGGAYADF.

In its sample, this clonotype was seen a few times. This chain links TRBV5-1 with TRBJ2-4, with TRBD2 matching over 13 bases. The germline gives CDR1 SGHRS, CDR2 YFSETQ. The CDR3 totals 17 residues. The V gene end was trimmed by 4 bases and the J gene end by 7 bases; junction bases not matched to a gene: 11. The CDR3 region is CASSAGLAGRKVNIQYF. The CDR3 DNA is TGCGCCAGCAGCGCGGGACTAGCGGGACGTAAGGTCAACATTCAGTACTTC.

The V gene is TRBV4-2, the J gene TRBJ2-1; 11 positions match TRBD2. Germline V gene data show CDR1 as LGHNA and CDR2 as YNFKEQ. V dropped 0 bases and J dropped 8; count of bases not matched to a gene: 9. The CDR3 runs 17 residues. The chain's CDR3 is CASSQDRRLAGIDEQFF. CDR3 nucleotides: TGTGCCAGCAGCCAAGATAGGAGACTAGCGGGAATAGATGAGCAGTTCTTC.

Details on this clonotype: One junction end disagrees with the germline gene, perhaps due to a read error. The chain carries TRBV4-3 and TRBJ2-2; D is possibly TRBD2 (5 bases). The CDR3 has 12 amino acids. Germline V lookup: CDR1 LGHNA, CDR2 YSLEER. CDR3 residues: CASSQDPGELLF. In nucleotides, the CDR3 is TGCGCCAGCAGCCAAGATCCCGGGGAGCTGCTTTTT.

This clonotype was counted ten times or more. The rearrangement uses TRBV5-6 and TRBJ2-3; D remains unclear. V lost 2 bases and J lost 0, with 10 bases in between. From germline, CDR1 is SGHDT and CDR2 YYEEEE. The CDR3 is 15 residues long. DNA of the CDR3: TGTGCCAGCAGCTTCCGGCTACTTAGCACAGATACGCAGTATTTT. Protein sequence: CASSFRLLSTDTQYF.

Ten or more counts support this clonotype. The rearrangement links TRBV20-1 to TRBJ2-7; D not resolved. CDR1 and CDR2 (germline): DFQATT, SNEGSKA (reference sequence). This CDR3 is built from 14 residues. Trimming took off 0 bases at V and 2 bases at J, with 11 bases between the two ends. The CDR3 DNA sequence: TGCAGTGCTAGAGATCTCTTCCAGGCCTACGAGCAGTACTTC. The encoded protein is CSARDLFQAYEQYF.

This clonotype was seen more than once but under ten times. The CDR3 is CAISETYGGVRETQYF. CDR3 nucleotide sequence: TGTGCCATCAGTGAGACTTACGGCGGGGTGAGGGAGACCCAGTACTTC. This rearrangement joins TRBV10-3 to TRBJ2-5; tentatively, D is TRBD2 (6 bases). In germline, CDR1 is ENHRY, CDR2 SYGVKD. V was shortened by 2 bases and J by 5 bases, with 18 bases between the two germline ends. The CDR3 consists of 16 residues.

The gene calls are TRBV6-2 or TRBV6-3 and TRBJ2-1; D unclear. The CDR3 totals 13 residues. CDR1 and CDR2 from the germline V gene are MNHEY and SVGEGT. V was shortened by 3 bases and J by 6 bases, with 9 bases between the two germline ends. CDR3 nucleotide sequence: TGTGCCAGCAGTTATGTGCCAGTCAATGAGCAGTTCTTC. It encodes CASSYVPVNEQFF.

This clonotype was found many times. This CDR3 reads CASSQSPGLLEQYF. The CDR3 DNA is TGTGCCAGCAGCCAATCCCCAGGGCTACTCGAGCAGTACTTC. This chain links TRBV16 with TRBJ2-7; possibly TRBD1 for D (5 bases). V was clipped by 0 bases and J by 6 bases, with 12 bases between them. CDR3 size: 14 residues. Germline CDR1 is KGHSY and CDR2 is FQNENV.

The chain joins TRBV5-1 to TRBJ2-5; D tentatively reads TRBD1 or TRBD2 (5 bases each). The CDR3 covers 14 residues. Germline V gives CDR1 SGHRS, CDR2 YFSETQ. Trimming stripped 7 bases from V and 4 bases from J, with 17 bases between. CDR3 loop: CASRPGSGGETQYF. For the CDR3, the DNA is TGCGCCAGCCGCCCAGGATCTGGGGGAGAGACCCAGTACTTC.

The V gene is TRBV20-1, the J gene TRBJ2-2; D gene uncertain. CDR1 is DFQATT, CDR2 SNEGSKA, per germline (reference sequence). Between the trimmed V and J ends, which lost 2 bases and 3 bases, there was a span of 7 bases. The CDR3 runs 13 residues. The CDR3 DNA reads TGCAGTGCTAGAAGTCGACACACCGGGGAGCTGTTTTTT. Protein sequence: CSARSRHTGELFF.

This clonotype was found many times. The chain uses TRBV20-1 and TRBJ2-3; maybe TRBD2 (6 bases). CDR1 DFQATT and CDR2 SNEGSKA come from the germline V gene (reference sequence). There are 16 residues in the CDR3. Trimming shortened V by 6 bases and J by 4 bases, and 23 bases separated the two germline ends. This CDR3 is CSARSWTMRPSDTQYF. The CDR3 nucleotides are TGCAGTGCCCGATCCTGGACTATGAGGCCCTCAGATACGCAGTATTTT.